The T cell receptor (beta chain) described here comes from a study of T cells after yellow fever vaccination. General study results and limits: Bulk-population clonotypes that are abundant could appear as contaminants in FACS-sorted repertoires. The secondary response showed a weaker magnitude and a faster peak, day 5 versus 15. A small proportion of clonotypes was detected in both the CD4 and CD8 compartments.

This CDR3 region has 15 residues. Trimming cost V 0 bases and J 7 bases, with 13 bases left between them. Germline V gene data show CDR1 as LNHNV and CDR2 as YYDKDF (reference sequence). UMIs were added to TCR cDNA along with a universal primer site when it was made by 5'RACE template switching. TCRdb used MiXCR to reprocess the 5' RACE reads, holding one entry per CDR3 protein. The sample carries some 260,000 distinct CDR3 sequences, roughly 4.8% recorded once. This clonotype was observed a few times. The antigen is not known. The material sequenced was CD4+ T cells sorted from PBMCs, taken on the day of the yellow fever booster vaccination. The J gene is TRBJ1-5, the V gene TRBV15; a weak D match, TRBD1 (6 bases). The TCR was taken from a man aged 18 to 35 who received the YFV17D yellow fever vaccine. This chain's CDR3 is CATSRDITGYQPQHF. In DNA, the CDR3 is TGTGCCACCAGCAGAGATATCACAGGGTACCAGCCCCAGCATTTT. Full variable domain (missing parts from reference TRBV15 and TRBJ1-5): DAMVIQNPRYQVTQFGKPVTLSCSQTLNHNVMYWYQQKSSQAPKLLFHYYDKDFNNEADTPDNFQSRRPNTSFCFLDIRSPGLGDTAMYLCATSRDITGYQPQHFGDGTRLSIL.